This entry is about one T cell receptor beta chain. It lacks a known antigen. No clone much larger than this one lies a single base away; base qualities are absent. This sample was sequenced with an Illumina NovaSeq 6000. TCRalpha and TCRbeta cDNA libraries were built by 5'RACE with constant-segment primers, adding sample barcodes and unique molecular identifiers. RNA was extracted from every sample with Trizol reagent. Libraries were amplified in two PCR steps, with a second sample barcode and Illumina TruSeq adapters added in the second step. Sequencing of libraries was performed on an Illumina NovaSeq with 2 x 150 bp paired-end reads. In the original analysis: Reads were demultiplexed and collapsed into UMI-guided consensus sequences with migec v1.2.7. Using mixcr v2.1.11, UMI consensuses were aligned to TRA and TRB V and J templates and then assembled into clonotypes. A clonotype was counted as expanded or contracted only when both edgeR and NoisET called the clonotype significant, with the noise models trained on biological replicates. For edgeR calls, a false discovery rate-adjusted p below 0.01 and a log2 fold-change threshold of 1 were applied. PCA with hierarchical clustering of max-normalized trajectories of the 1000 most abundant clonotypes was used as exploratory dynamics analysis. Separately sequenced CD4+ and CD8+ repertoires were used to assign the CD4 or CD8 phenotype of responding clones. The raw public reads went through TCRdb reprocessing: fastp at Q25, MiXCR clone calling, in-frame beta chains kept. Merged by CDR3 protein, the rows form single entries marked with the most common genes and DNA. For this entry, the V and J calls and clone size follow TCRdb and not the study's own pipeline. This sample is represented by 150,000 to 200,000 distinct CDR3 sequences; more than 12% of them were singletons. The ten largest make up 12% to 15% of the sample.

This specimen comes from a study of T-cell memory formation after mild COVID-19 (dated by TCRdb to 2020 to 2023). About the study as a whole: Most TCR sequence clusters were specific to one of the two donors. The cohort was made up of two young adult volunteers, one female and one male, who were previously healthy. In two donors, T-cell clones that expanded and contracted after mild COVID-19 were followed by sequencing TCRalpha and TCRbeta repertoires longitudinally.

Study-level results and caveats: SARS-CoV-2 specificity was not confirmed for the second-wave clones peaking on day 37. Only two mild cases were covered by the study, and larger cohorts that include severe cases with pre-infection samples were considered necessary. From day 15 to 85, contracting clones showed balanced CD4/CD8 phenotypes, whereas a second wave of clones that expanded from day 15 to 37 leaned towards CD4+. Some responding clones were detected in pre-infection memory, suggesting pre-existing cross-reactive memory T cells joined the SARS-CoV-2 response. Contracting CD4+ clones turned up mainly in the CM and EM memory subsets, whereas EMRA was where CD8+ clones were enriched.

CDR1 SGHRS and CDR2 YFSETQ are derived from the germline V gene. V trim: 1 base; J trim: 3 bases; unmatched bases: 12. The CDR3 runs 18 residues from the cysteine to the phenylalanine. The DNA shown is the 54-base CDR3, in frame from base 1. PBMCs were isolated by Ficoll-Paque density gradient centrifugation. The chain is encoded by TRBV5-1 joined to TRBJ1-3; 8 nucleotides in the junction match TRBD1. The receptor was derived from an adult woman who had mild COVID-19 (a few samples of this study predate the infection). The sample titles of this study are shuffled in the database, so cell type and time point are left out; the donor was told from shared clones. Sequencing input: PBMCs or a T cell subset sorted from them (not recorded which). For the CDR3, the sequence is CASSLTPAGTGGGNTIYF. Read as DNA, the sequence is TGCGCCAGCAGCTTGACTCCAGCCGGGACAGGTGGTGGAAACACCATATATTTT.